This T cell receptor beta chain was obtained from a study of early T cells in non-severe SARS-CoV-2 infection. About the study: Chains were not paired, and sequencing was done on bulk RNA from unsorted whole blood. Study outcomes and limitations: Missing private and CD4 specificities, VDJdb matching favored anti-spike CD8 responses.

Germline assignment: CDR1 LGHNA and CDR2 YSLEER. CDR3 length: 13 residues. V lost 0 bases and J lost 7, with 7 bases in between. The protocol attached unique molecular identifiers to individual cDNA molecules. TCRdb re-derived calls from the 5' RACE reads in MiXCR, one entry per CDR3 protein. The repertoire holds tens of thousands of distinct CDR3 sequences, approximately 6.2% seen once, with over 3.5% in the top ten. Many counts were recorded for this clonotype. Its specificity is unknown. Source material: whole blood. The source is an adult who was a healthcare worker with PCR-confirmed SARS-CoV-2 infection or an uninfected control (not recorded which). The rearrangement links TRBV4-3 to TRBJ1-5; D not certain. DNA for the CDR3: TGCGCCAGCAGCCAAGAAATTCGCCAGCCCCAGCATTTT. Translation gives CASSQEIRQPQHF.